The rows below give T cell receptor beta chains drawn from one sample of a study of CD8+ T cells in alopecia areata. Profiling relied on immunoSEQ multiplex PCR, and the TCRdb table lists in-frame clones only, not all of them. The top ten clones hold roughly a fifth of a sample with roughly 140,000 clones, 45% to 55% of them seen once. The input for sequencing was CD8+ T cells sorted from blood, taken at week 0. These receptors all come from a human donor with alopecia areata. Each CDR3 is given with its conserved first and last residue. The order of the fields is V gene, D gene, J gene, clone size, CDR3 protein, CDR3 DNA. A D gene is named only where the DNA matches it firmly. Clone size is shown for a subset of rows, as once, few, many or a class of expanded clone.

TRBV29-1,-,TRBJ1-2,-,CSVSGGGGYTF,TGCAGCGTCTCGGGAGGGGGTGGCTACACCTTC
TRBV5-1,TRBD2,TRBJ2-7,-,CASSISGGPTYEQYF,TGCGCCAGCAGCATTAGCGGGGGCCCCACCTACGAGCAGTACTTC
TRBV19,TRBD1,TRBJ2-6,-,CASSKDREGFGANVLTF,TGTGCCAGTAGTAAGGACAGGGAAGGATTTGGGGCCAACGTCCTGACTTTC
TRBV5-6,TRBD1,TRBJ2-7,-,CASSPDRAYEQYF,TGTGCCAGCAGCCCGGACAGGGCCTACGAGCAGTACTTC
TRBV6-5,-,TRBJ2-4,-,CASSPGQRNIQYF,TGTGCCAGCAGCCCAGGACAGCGAAACATTCAGTACTTC
TRBV30,TRBD1,TRBJ1-1,-,CAWGTGMNTEAFF,TGTGCCTGGGGGACAGGCATGAACACTGAAGCTTTCTTT
TRBV27,-,TRBJ1-1,-,CASSLTANTEAFF,TGTGCCAGCAGTTTAACGGCTAACACTGAAGCTTTCTTT
TRBV5-1,TRBD2,TRBJ2-5,medium-sized,CASSPLPGERGQETQYF,TGCGCCAGCAGCCCCCTCCCGGGGGAGCGGGGCCAAGAGACCCAGTACTTC
TRBV15,-,TRBJ2-3,-,CATSRPDIPDTDTQYF,TGTGCCACCAGCCGGCCGGACATCCCAGACACAGATACGCAGTATTTT
TRBV9,-,TRBJ2-7,-,CASSVGGSSYEQYF,TGTGCCAGCAGCGTAGGAGGGAGCTCCTACGAGCAGTACTTC
TRBV9,TRBD2,TRBJ2-1,-,CASSVDGAGDNEQFF,TGTGCCAGCAGCGTAGATGGAGCGGGGGACAATGAGCAGTTCTTC
TRBV29-1,-,TRBJ1-2,-,CSVELAENYGYTF,TGCAGCGTTGAGTTAGCCGAGAACTATGGCTACACCTTC
TRBV29-1,-,TRBJ1-2,-,CSVVGGEGYGYTF,TGCAGCGTTGTGGGGGGCGAGGGCTATGGCTACACCTTC
TRBV30,-,TRBJ1-2,-,CAWNGEGYGYTF,TGTGCCTGGAATGGAGAGGGGTATGGCTACACCTTC
TRBV25-1,TRBD1,TRBJ2-3,few,CASVGTGMDTQYF,TGTGCCAGCGTCGGGACAGGGATGGATACGCAGTATTTT
TRBV5-6,-,TRBJ1-1,-,CASSLAADPATEAFF,TGTGCCAGCAGCTTGGCCGCGGACCCTGCGACTGAAGCTTTCTTT
TRBV6-6,-,TRBJ1-4,few,CASRPATNEKLFF,TGTGCCAGCCGGCCTGCAACTAATGAAAAACTGTTTTTT
TRBV13,TRBD2,TRBJ2-3,-,CASSLDGTSGATTQYF,TGTGCCAGCAGCTTAGATGGGACTAGCGGGGCAACTACGCAGTATTTT
TRBV5-5,-,TRBJ2-7,few,CASSMILGQYTYEQYF,TGTGCCAGCAGCATGATACTAGGACAGTACACCTACGAGCAGTACTTC
TRBV5-1,TRBD1,TRBJ2-1,-,CASSLDGQAEQFF,TGCGCCAGCAGCTTGGACGGACAGGCTGAGCAGTTCTTC
TRBV27,-,TRBJ1-1,-,CASSFGGRTEAFF,TGTGCCAGCAGTTTCGGGGGGCGTACTGAAGCTTTCTTT
TRBV6-5,TRBD2,TRBJ2-3,-,CASRLAGGGTDTQYF,TGTGCCAGCAGACTAGCGGGGGGGGGCACAGATACGCAGTATTTT
TRBV6-4,TRBD2,TRBJ2-1,-,CASSTSGGANEQFF,TGTGCCAGCTCGACTAGCGGGGGGGCCAATGAGCAGTTCTTC
TRBV25-1,-,TRBJ2-7,few,CASSPGVNAEQYF,TGTGCCAGCAGTCCTGGGGTAAACGCCGAGCAGTACTTC